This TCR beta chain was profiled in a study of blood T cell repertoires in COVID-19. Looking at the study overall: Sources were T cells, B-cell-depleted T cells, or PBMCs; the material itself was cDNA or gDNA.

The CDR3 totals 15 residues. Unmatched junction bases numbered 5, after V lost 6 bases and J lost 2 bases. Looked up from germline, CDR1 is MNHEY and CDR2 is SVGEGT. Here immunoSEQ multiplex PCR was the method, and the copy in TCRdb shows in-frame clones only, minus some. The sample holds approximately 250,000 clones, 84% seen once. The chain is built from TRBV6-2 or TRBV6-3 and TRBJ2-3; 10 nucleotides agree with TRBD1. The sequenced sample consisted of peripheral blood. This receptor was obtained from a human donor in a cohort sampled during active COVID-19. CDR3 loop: CASSSGQGLTDTQYF. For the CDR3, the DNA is TGTGCCAGCAGCTCGGGACAGGGGCTCACAGATACGCAGTATTTT.